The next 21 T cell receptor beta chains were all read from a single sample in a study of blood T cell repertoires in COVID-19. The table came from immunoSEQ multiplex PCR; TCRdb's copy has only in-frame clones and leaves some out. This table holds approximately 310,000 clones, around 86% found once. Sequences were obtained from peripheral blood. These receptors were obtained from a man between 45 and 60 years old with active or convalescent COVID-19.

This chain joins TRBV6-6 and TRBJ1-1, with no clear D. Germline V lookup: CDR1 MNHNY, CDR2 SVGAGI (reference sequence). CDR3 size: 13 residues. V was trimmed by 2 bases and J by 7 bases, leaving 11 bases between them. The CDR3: CASSYASGREAFF. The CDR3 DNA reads TGTGCCAGCAGTTACGCCAGCGGACGTGAAGCTTTCTTT.

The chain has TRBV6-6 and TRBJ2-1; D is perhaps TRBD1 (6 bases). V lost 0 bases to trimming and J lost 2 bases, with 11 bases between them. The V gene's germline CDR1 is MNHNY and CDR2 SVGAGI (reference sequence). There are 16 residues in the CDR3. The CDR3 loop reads CASSYSGDIAYNEQFF. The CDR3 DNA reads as TGTGCCAGCAGTTACTCGGGGGACATCGCCTACAATGAGCAGTTCTTC.

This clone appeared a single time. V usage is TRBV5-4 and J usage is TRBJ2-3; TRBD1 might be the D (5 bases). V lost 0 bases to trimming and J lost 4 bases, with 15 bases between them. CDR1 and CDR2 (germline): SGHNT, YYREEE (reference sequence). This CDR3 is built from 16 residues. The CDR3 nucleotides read TGTGCCAGCAGCTTGGCCTTGACAGCGTCGGCAGATACGCAGTATTTT. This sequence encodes CASSLALTASADTQYF. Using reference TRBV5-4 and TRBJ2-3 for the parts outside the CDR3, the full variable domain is ETGVTQSPTHLIKTRGQQVTLRCSSQSGHNTVSWYQQALGQGPQFIFQYYREEENGRGNFPPRFSGLQFPNYSSELNVNALELDDSALYLCASSLALTASADTQYFGPGTRLTVL.

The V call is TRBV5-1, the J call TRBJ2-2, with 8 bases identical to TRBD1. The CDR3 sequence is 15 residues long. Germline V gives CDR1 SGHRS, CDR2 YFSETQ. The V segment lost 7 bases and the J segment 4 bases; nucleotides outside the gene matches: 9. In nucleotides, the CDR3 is TGCGCCAGCCGACCCCAGGGGGCGGGCACCGGGGAGCTGTTTTTT. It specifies CASRPQGAGTGELFF.

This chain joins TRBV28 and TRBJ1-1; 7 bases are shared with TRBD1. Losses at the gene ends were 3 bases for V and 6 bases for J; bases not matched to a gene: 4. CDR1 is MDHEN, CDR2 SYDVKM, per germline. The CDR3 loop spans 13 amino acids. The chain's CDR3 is CASSFDRVAEAFF. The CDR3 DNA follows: TGTGCCAGCAGTTTCGACAGGGTTGCTGAAGCTTTCTTT.

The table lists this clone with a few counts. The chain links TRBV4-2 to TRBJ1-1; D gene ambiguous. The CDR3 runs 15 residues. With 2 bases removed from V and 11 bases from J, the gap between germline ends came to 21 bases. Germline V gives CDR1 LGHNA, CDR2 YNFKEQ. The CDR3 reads CASSQLFGRNTGAFF. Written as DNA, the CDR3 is TGTGCCAGCAGCCAACTATTCGGGAGGAACACTGGGGCTTTCTTT.

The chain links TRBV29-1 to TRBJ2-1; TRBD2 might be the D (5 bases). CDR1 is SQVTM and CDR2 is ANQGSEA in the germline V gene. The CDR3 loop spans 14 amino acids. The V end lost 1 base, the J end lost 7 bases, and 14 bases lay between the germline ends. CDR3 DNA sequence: TGCAGCGTTGAAGGGACCCCGGCGGGTAATGAGCAGTTCTTC. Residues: CSVEGTPAGNEQFF.

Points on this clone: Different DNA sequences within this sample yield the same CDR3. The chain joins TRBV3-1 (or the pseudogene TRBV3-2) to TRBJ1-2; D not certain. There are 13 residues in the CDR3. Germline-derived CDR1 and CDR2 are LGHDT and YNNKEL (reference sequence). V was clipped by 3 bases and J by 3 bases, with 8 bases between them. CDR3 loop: CASSQGTDYGYTF. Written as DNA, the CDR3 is TGTGCCAGCAGCCAGGGCACGGACTATGGCTACACCTTC.

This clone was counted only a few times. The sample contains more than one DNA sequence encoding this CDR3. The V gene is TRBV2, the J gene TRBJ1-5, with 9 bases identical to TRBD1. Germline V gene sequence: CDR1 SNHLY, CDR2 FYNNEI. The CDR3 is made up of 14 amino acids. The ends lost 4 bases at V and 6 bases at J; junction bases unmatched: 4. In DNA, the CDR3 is TGTGCCAGCAGTGTAGAGACAGGGGGTCAGCCCCAGCATTTT. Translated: CASSVETGGQPQHF.

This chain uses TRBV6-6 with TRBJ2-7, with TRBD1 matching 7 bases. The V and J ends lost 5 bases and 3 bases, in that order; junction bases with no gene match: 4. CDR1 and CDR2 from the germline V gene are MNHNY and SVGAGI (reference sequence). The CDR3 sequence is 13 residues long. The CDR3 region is CASSQRQGYEQYF. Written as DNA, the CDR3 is TGTGCCAGCAGTCAGCGACAGGGCTACGAGCAGTACTTC.

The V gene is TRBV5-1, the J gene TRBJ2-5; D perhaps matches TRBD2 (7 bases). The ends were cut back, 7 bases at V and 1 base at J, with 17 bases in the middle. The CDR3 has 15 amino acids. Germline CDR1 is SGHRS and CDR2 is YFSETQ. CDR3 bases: TGCGCCAGCGATCTAGGGGGAGGGGCCCAAGAGACCCAGTACTTC. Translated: CASDLGGGAQETQYF.

DNA of the CDR3: TGTGCCAGCAGAAACGGTCCTTCCAACGGAAAACTGTTTTTT. Its translation is CASRNGPSNGKLFF. J is TRBJ1-4 and V is TRBV6-4; D gene ambiguous. V lost 6 bases and J lost 10, with 18 bases in between. The CDR3 totals 14 residues. CDR1 is MRHNA and CDR2 is SNTAGT in the germline V gene.

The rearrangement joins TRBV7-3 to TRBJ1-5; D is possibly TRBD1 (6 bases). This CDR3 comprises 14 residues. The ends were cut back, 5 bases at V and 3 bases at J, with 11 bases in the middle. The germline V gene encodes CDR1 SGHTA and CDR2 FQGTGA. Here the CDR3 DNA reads TGTGCCAGCAGCCCAGGACAGTTCAATCAGCCCCAGCATTTT. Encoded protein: CASSPGQFNQPQHF.

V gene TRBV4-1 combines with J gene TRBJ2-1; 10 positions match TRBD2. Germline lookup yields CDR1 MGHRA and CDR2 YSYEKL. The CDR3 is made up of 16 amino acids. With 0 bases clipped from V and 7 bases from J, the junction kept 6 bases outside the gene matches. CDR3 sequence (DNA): TGCGCCAGCAGCCAAGATATAAGCGGGGGGGCGAATGAGCAGTTCTTC. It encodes CASSQDISGGANEQFF.

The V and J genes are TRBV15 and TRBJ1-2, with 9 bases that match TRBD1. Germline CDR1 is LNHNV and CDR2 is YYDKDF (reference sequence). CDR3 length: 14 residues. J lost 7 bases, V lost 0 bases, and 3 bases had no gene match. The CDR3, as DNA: TGTGCCACCAGCAGAGAGACAGGGGGAGTTGGCTACACCTTC. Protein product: CATSRETGGVGYTF.

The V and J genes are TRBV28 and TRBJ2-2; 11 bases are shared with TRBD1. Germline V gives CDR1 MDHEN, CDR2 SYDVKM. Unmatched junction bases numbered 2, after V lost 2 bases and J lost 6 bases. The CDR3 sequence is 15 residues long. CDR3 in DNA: TGTGCCAGCAGTTTACGGACAGGGGGCTCCGGGGAGCTGTTTTTT. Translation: CASSLRTGGSGELFF.

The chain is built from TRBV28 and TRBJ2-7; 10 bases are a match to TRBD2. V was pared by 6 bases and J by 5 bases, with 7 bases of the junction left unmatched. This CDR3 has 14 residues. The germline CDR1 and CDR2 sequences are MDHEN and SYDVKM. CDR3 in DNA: TGTGCCAGCAGGCCTAGCGGGAGTAGGGACGAGCAGTACTTC. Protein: CASRPSGSRDEQYF.

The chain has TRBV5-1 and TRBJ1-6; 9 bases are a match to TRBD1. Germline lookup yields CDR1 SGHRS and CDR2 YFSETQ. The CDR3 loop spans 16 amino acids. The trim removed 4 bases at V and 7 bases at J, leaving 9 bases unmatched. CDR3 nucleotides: TGCGCCAGCAGCAGAACGGCCGGGACAGGGAATTCACCCCTCCACTTT. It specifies CASSRTAGTGNSPLHF.

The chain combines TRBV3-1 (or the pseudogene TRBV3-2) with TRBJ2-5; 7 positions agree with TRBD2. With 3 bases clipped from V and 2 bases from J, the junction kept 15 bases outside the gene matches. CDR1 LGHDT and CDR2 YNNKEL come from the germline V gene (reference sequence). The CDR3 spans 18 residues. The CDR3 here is CASSHALRPSGVQETQYF. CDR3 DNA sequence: TGTGCCAGCAGCCACGCACTTCGGCCTAGCGGAGTACAAGAGACCCAGTACTTC.

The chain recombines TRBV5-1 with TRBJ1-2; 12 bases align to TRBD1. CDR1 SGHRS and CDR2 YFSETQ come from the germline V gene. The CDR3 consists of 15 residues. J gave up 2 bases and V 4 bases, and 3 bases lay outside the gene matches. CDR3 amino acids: CASSPGTGGNYGYTF. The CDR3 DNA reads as TGCGCCAGCAGCCCGGGGACAGGGGGCAACTATGGCTACACCTTC.

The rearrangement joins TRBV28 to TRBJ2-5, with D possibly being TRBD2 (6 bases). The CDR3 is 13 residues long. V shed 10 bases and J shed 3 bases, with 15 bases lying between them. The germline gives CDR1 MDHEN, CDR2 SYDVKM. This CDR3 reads CATTGVAEETQYF. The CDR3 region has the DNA TGTGCCACCACGGGGGTGGCAGAAGAGACCCAGTACTTC.